Sequencing of this T cell receptor (beta chain) was carried out in a study of blood T cell repertoires in COVID-19. Study at large: Some COVID-19 samples were acute and others convalescent; all came from the United States, Italy and Spain.

Recovered Cohort 3 donors showed two negative PCRs, clearance, or symptom resolution. Data came from immunoSEQ multiplex PCR; TCRdb stores just in-frame clones and leaves some out. The data show roughly 180,000 clones, about 83% seen once. Germline V CDR1 and CDR2: MNHEY, SMNVEV (reference sequence). V was trimmed by 8 bases and J by 2 bases, leaving 13 bases between them. The CDR3 has 15 amino acids. The clonotype comes from a woman aged 25 to 39 who had recovered from COVID-19. The source material was PBMCs or T cells enriched from blood (not recorded which). The rearrangement uses TRBV27 and TRBJ2-6; tentatively, D is TRBD2 (6 bases). CDR3 bases: TGTGCCAGCCTGAGTTCGGGGGCTGGGGCCAACGTCCTGACTTTC. It translates to CASLSSGAGANVLTF.